The subject of this entry is one T cell receptor (beta chain). This clonotype was detected many times. What antigen it recognizes has not been identified. Per-base qualities were not stored, and no clone one base away is much larger. This sample was included in a study of T-cell reconstitution after alpha-beta-depleted transplantation in children (dated by TCRdb to 2015 to 2016). About the investigation overall: The study quantitatively tracked T-cell immune reconstitution after TCRalphabeta/CD19-depleted allogeneic hematopoietic cell transplantation in children using TCR repertoire profiling.

Library prep was done by PCR. This sample was sequenced with an Illumina HiSeq 2500. To normalize quantification of the TCRbeta repertoire, the TCR libraries were built with molecular barcoding that relied on unique molecular identifiers. TCRdb reran the public reads through fastp at Q25 and MiXCR, keeping productive beta chains. Every distinct CDR3 protein forms one entry, paired with its most common genes and DNA. The sample table shows hundreds of thousands of distinct CDR3 sequences, and 16% are seen once. 0.8% to 1.1% of the sample is held by the ten biggest clonotypes. Deletion took 6 bases off V and 6 bases off J, with a span of 15 bases between the germline ends. CDR1 DFQATT and CDR2 SNEGSKA were looked up in the germline V gene (reference sequence). The CDR3 numbers 13 residues from cysteine through phenylalanine. Only the CDR3 region is kept as DNA, spanning 39 bases read in frame from base 1.

The receptor's source is a human donor who donated a stem cell graft to a child with acute myeloid leukemia. This material consisted of PBMCs from the stem cell graft donor, taken from the stem cell graft. The rearrangement joined TRBV20-1 to TRBJ2-1; the D segment cannot be called with confidence. The CDR3 reads CSALADWVNEQFF. The DNA sequence reads TGCAGTGCCTTAGCCGATTGGGTCAATGAGCAGTTCTTC.